This T cell receptor beta chain derives from a study of T cell changes during pregnancy in multiple sclerosis. Libraries were prepared by immunoSEQ multiplex PCR; TCRdb keeps only in-frame clonotypes and omits some of them. The data contain 65,000 to 85,000 clones, approximately 90% of them singletons. The sample in question was peripheral blood, obtained in the second trimester of pregnancy. The source of this sequence is a female donor with multiple sclerosis, enrolled in a pregnancy study.

CDR3: CASSAGQGTEAFF. In DNA form, the CDR3 reads TGCGCCAGCAGCGCCGGACAGGGCACTGAAGCTTTCTTT. The rearrangement uses TRBV5-1 and TRBJ1-1; TRBD1 matches at 8 bases. Germline-derived CDR1 and CDR2 are SGHRS and YFSETQ. The CDR3 is made up of 13 amino acids. J lost 4 bases, V lost 4 bases, and 3 bases had no gene match. Together with reference TRBV5-1 and TRBJ1-1, the CDR3 gives the full variable domain: KAGVTQTPRYLIKTRGQQVTLSCSPISGHRSVSWYQQTPGQGLQFLFEYFSETQRNKGNFPGRFSGRQFSNSRSEMNVSTLELGDSALYLCASSAGQGTEAFFGQGTRLTVV.